The 18 T cell receptor beta chains below come from one sample, sequenced in a study of a mutant IDH1 vaccine in newly diagnosed glioma. These receptors' targets are unknown. Repertoires were generated with immunoSEQ multiplex PCR, while TCRdb's copy carries only in-frame clones and drops some. This table has roughly 43,000 clones, less than 85% appearing once. Time point meaning: week 47, end of study. In the vaccine, a single dose held 300 ug of the mutant IDH1 20-mer peptide, along with topical imiquimod. The sample was PBMCs, taken from a glioma patient whose treatment included an IDH1 peptide vaccine. The origin of the receptors is a young man with glioma. Some clones in this sample may be carry-over from other donors' samples.

The chain joins TRBV15 to TRBJ1-2; 11 bases map to TRBD1. Germline V gene data show CDR1 as LNHNV and CDR2 as YYDKDF (reference sequence). This CDR3 region has 13 residues. V shed 6 bases and J 7 bases; nucleotides not matched to a gene: 4. CDR3 in DNA: TGTGCCACCAGGGACAGGGGGCGTTTTGGCTACACCTTC. It yields the protein CATRDRGRFGYTF.

The rearrangement uses TRBV4-3 and TRBJ2-7; tentatively, D is TRBD2 (6 bases). Trimming removed 0 bases at V and 0 bases at J, with 21 bases between. The CDR3 sequence is 19 residues long. Per the germline V gene, CDR1 is LGHNA and CDR2 is YSLEER. The CDR3 bases are TGCGCCAGCAGCCAAGACTTCCTACTTTGGGGGAGGAGCTCCTACGAGCAGTACTTC. This codes for CASSQDFLLWGRSSYEQYF.

The rearrangement uses TRBV6-5 and TRBJ2-5; D remains unclear. This CDR3 comprises 13 residues. V lost 2 bases to trimming and J lost 5 bases, with 9 bases between them. CDR1 is MNHEY and CDR2 is SVGAGI in the germline V gene. The CDR3 coding sequence is TGTGCCAGCAGTTACAGGGTTCGGGAGACCCAGTACTTC. It encodes CASSYRVRETQYF.

This clone was observed a few times. This chain links TRBV19 with TRBJ1-5; a weak D match, TRBD1 (5 bases). The CDR3 runs 15 residues. V lost 6 bases to trimming and J lost 2 bases, with 14 bases between them. Germline V gives CDR1 LNHDA, CDR2 SQIVND (reference sequence). CDR3: CASSMTVFGNQPQHF. The CDR3 DNA reads as TGTGCCAGTAGCATGACAGTTTTCGGCAATCAGCCCCAGCATTTT. Drawing the rest from reference TRBV19 and TRBJ1-5, the complete variable domain is DGGITQSPKYLFRKEGQNVTLSCEQNLNHDAMYWYRQDPGQGLRLIYYSQIVNDFQKGDIAEGYSVSREKKESFPLTVTSAQKNPTAFYLCASSMTVFGNQPQHFGDGTRLSIL.

This clone was counted only a few times. The chain links TRBV20-1 to TRBJ1-2; D unclear. Trimming removed 6 bases from V and 7 bases from J, with 6 bases in between. The length of the CDR3 is 9 residues. Germline CDR1 DFQATT, CDR2 SNEGSKA (reference sequence). The CDR3 region is CSAQVGYTF. In nucleotides, the CDR3 is TGCAGTGCGCAGGTTGGCTACACCTTC.

This clone came up a few times. The chain uses TRBV29-1 and TRBJ1-1, with D hard to call. The CDR3 runs to 10 residues. Trimming took 7 bases from V and 1 from J, leaving 4 bases between them. CDR1 and CDR2 (germline): SQVTM, ANQGSEA. The CDR3 here is CSGQNTEAFF. The CDR3 DNA reads as TGCAGCGGCCAGAACACTGAAGCTTTCTTT.

The V call is TRBV10-1, the J call TRBJ2-2; the D is unclear. The germline gives CDR1 WNHNN, CDR2 SYGVQD (reference sequence). This CDR3 is 13 amino acids long. V was shortened by 6 bases and J by 6 bases, with 11 bases between the two germline ends. The CDR3 reads CASSDGEAGELFF. The CDR3 coding sequence is TGCGCCAGCAGCGATGGGGAAGCCGGGGAGCTGTTTTTT.

The rearrangement joins TRBV7-9 to TRBJ2-6; D gene unclear. The CDR3 has 15 amino acids. CDR1 is SEHNR, CDR2 FQNEAQ, per germline (reference sequence). The V gene lost 6 bases and the J gene lost 3 bases, with 12 bases spanning the gap. CDR3 amino acids: CASSLTPLGANVLTF. CDR3 coding DNA: TGTGCCAGCAGTTTAACTCCTCTTGGGGCCAACGTCCTGACTTTC.

The chain links TRBV27 to TRBJ2-2; D ambiguous. V lost 5 bases and J 1 base, leaving 8 bases between the germline ends. CDR1 MNHEY and CDR2 SMNVEV come from the germline V gene (reference sequence). The CDR3 is made up of 14 amino acids. The CDR3 region has the DNA TGTGCCAGCAGTCGCACAAGGAACACCGGGGAGCTGTTTTTT. As protein: CASSRTRNTGELFF.

The CDR3 coding sequence is TGCGCCAGCAGTATCGACAGTCACACTGAAGCTTTCTTT. Translation: CASSIDSHTEAFF. The J gene is TRBJ1-1, the V gene TRBV5-1; D might be TRBD1 (5 bases). The length of the CDR3 is 13 residues. The germline gives CDR1 SGHRS, CDR2 YFSETQ. V shed 5 bases and J shed 3 bases, with 11 bases lying between them.

The chain has TRBV6-5 and TRBJ1-2; D is unclear. The V gene's germline CDR1 is MNHEY and CDR2 SVGAGI. This CDR3 has 14 amino acids. Trimming left V 0 bases short and J 3 bases short, with 8 bases between. The DNA of the CDR3 is TGTGCCAGCAGTTACTCGTCTTTGGACTATGGCTACACCTTC. Translated, it gives CASSYSSLDYGYTF.

The V call is TRBV27, the J call TRBJ1-1; a possible D gene is TRBD1 (5 bases). The CDR3 has 16 amino acids. Germline V gene sequence: CDR1 MNHEY, CDR2 SMNVEV (reference sequence). Trimming pared 1 base from V and 3 bases from J, leaving 15 bases between. The CDR3 loop reads CASSLWGSGRDTEAFF. As DNA, the CDR3 is TGTGCCAGCAGTTTATGGGGGTCCGGGAGAGACACTGAAGCTTTCTTT.

This clone was counted a few times. The chain combines TRBV15 with TRBJ1-2; no firm D call. This CDR3 comprises 14 residues. The V end lost 0 bases, the J end lost 4 bases, and 9 bases lay between the germline ends. Germline V gene data show CDR1 as LNHNV and CDR2 as YYDKDF (reference sequence). The CDR3 nucleotides are TGTGCCACCAGCAGAGAGACGGTTGCCTATGGCTACACCTTC. Amino acid sequence: CATSRETVAYGYTF.

The rearrangement uses TRBV6-5 and TRBJ2-7, with 7 positions matching TRBD2. The CDR3 extends over 16 amino acids. V lost 0 bases and J lost 5; bases outside the gene matches: 10. Germline V gives CDR1 MNHEY, CDR2 SVGAGI. CDR3 sequence (DNA): TGTGCCAGCAGTTACTCTGACGTGGCGGGAGCCAACGAGCAGTACTTC. Encoded protein: CASSYSDVAGANEQYF.

The gene calls are TRBV7-2 and TRBJ2-7; the D gene is possibly TRBD2 (6 bases). Trimming shortened V by 4 bases and J by 3 bases, and 10 bases separated the two germline ends. Germline CDR1 reads SGHTA; CDR2 reads FQGNSA. This CDR3 is built from 13 residues. The DNA of the CDR3 is TGTGCCAGCAGCTCACCGGACTACTACGAGCAGTACTTC. Translation: CASSSPDYYEQYF.

The chain combines TRBV30 with TRBJ2-3, with no clear D. V gave up 0 bases and J gave up 3 bases, with 4 bases separating them. The CDR3 is 12 residues long. CDR1 is GTSNPN, CDR2 SVGIG, per germline (reference sequence). The CDR3 bases are TGTGCCTGGAGTGTAGGGACAGATACGCAGTATTTT. This sequence encodes CAWSVGTDTQYF.

The genes are TRBV7-2 and TRBJ2-1; 12 bases fit TRBD2. The CDR3 length is 14 residues. Germline-derived CDR1 and CDR2 are SGHTA and FQGNSA. Trimming took 8 bases from V and 7 from J; bases not matched to a gene: 6. The CDR3 sequence is CASRKTSGSNEQFF. The DNA of the CDR3 is TGTGCCAGCCGAAAGACTAGCGGGAGTAATGAGCAGTTCTTC.

CDR3 residues: CASSPLGLLGSYEQYF. The CDR3 DNA reads TGTGCCAGCAGCCCCCTGGGACTCCTGGGCTCCTACGAGCAGTACTTC. The chain has TRBV13 and TRBJ2-7; the D gene is possibly TRBD2 (6 bases). CDR1 PRHDT and CDR2 FYEKMQ come from the germline V gene (reference sequence). The CDR3 spans 16 residues. The V gene lost 5 bases and the J gene lost 0 bases, with 17 bases spanning the gap.